Listed below are T cell receptor beta chains from one sample, sequenced in a study of CD8 T cells in Susac syndrome. TCRdb called the immunoSEQ multiplex PCR reads again in MiXCR, with one record for every CDR3 protein. The profile shows around 69,000 distinct CDR3 sequences, approximately 93% of them singletons. Sample: CD8+ T cells from PBMCs. These receptors were collected from a human donor with Susac syndrome. Both conserved end residues are part of each CDR3. A D gene is named only where the DNA matches it firmly. Clone size is shown for a subset of rows, as once, few, many or a class of expanded clone.

abundance	v_gene	j_gene	len	d_gene	CDR3nt	CDR3aa
NA	TRBV19	TRBJ2-3	19	TRBD2	TGTGCCAGTAGTACATCCTCCCCGGGACTAGCGGGGGCTAGAGATACGCAGTATTTT	CASSTSSPGLAGARDTQYF
NA	TRBV7-6	TRBJ1-1	15	TRBD1	TGTGCCAGCAGCTTAGGGCCGACAGGGGCCACTGAAGCTTTCTTT	CASSLGPTGATEAFF
NA	TRBV9	TRBJ1-4	14	NA	TGTGCCAGCAGCGCCAGGTTTGAGAATGAAAAACTGTTTTTT	CASSARFENEKLFF
NA	TRBV12-3/TRBV12-4	TRBJ1-4	14	TRBD1	TGTGCCAGCAGTCCCGGACAGGGAGGGGAAAAACTGTTTTTT	CASSPGQGGEKLFF
NA	TRBV20-1	TRBJ2-1	16	NA	TGCAGTGCGCGCCCACCGACAGGAGACTTCTACAATGAGCAGTTCTTC	CSARPPTGDFYNEQFF
NA	TRBV18	TRBJ2-7	14	NA	TGTGCCAGCTCACCACCGCCCTCCTCCTACGAGCAGTACTTC	CASSPPPSSYEQYF
once	TRBV6-6	TRBJ1-3	13	NA	TGTGCCAGCTACAGCTTCTCTGGAAACACCATATATTTT	CASYSFSGNTIYF
few	TRBV12-3/TRBV12-4	TRBJ1-1	15	TRBD1	TGTGCCAGCAGTTTGCCGGGACAGCTGAACACTGAAGCTTTCTTT	CASSLPGQLNTEAFF
NA	TRBV12-5	TRBJ2-7	17	NA	TGTGCTAGTGGTTACGGACTCCAGGGTGTTAGCTCCTACGAGCAGTACTTC	CASGYGLQGVSSYEQYF
few	TRBV5-4	TRBJ2-3	15	NA	TGTGCCAGCAGCCCCACAGGGGAGGACACAGATACGCAGTATTTT	CASSPTGEDTDTQYF
NA	TRBV24-1	TRBJ2-7	13	NA	TGTGCCACCAGCCCCCGGGCCAAGGGCGAGCAGTACTTC	CATSPRAKGEQYF
NA	TRBV7-2	TRBJ1-1	12	NA	TGTGCCAGCCAACACTCGAACACTGAAGCTTTCTTT	CASQHSNTEAFF
NA	TRBV7-7	TRBJ1-5	16	NA	TGTGCTAGCAGCTTAGCGAGCGGCCTCGGGAGTCAGCCCCAGCATTTT	CASSLASGLGSQPQHF
NA	TRBV20-1	TRBJ1-1	13	NA	TGCAGTGCTTCCCCACTGGTTACCGCTGAAGCTTTCTTT	CSASPLVTAEAFF
NA	TRBV30	TRBJ1-1	13	TRBD1	TGTGCCTGGGGACAGGGTTTGCGCACTGAAGCTTTCTTT	CAWGQGLRTEAFF
NA	TRBV9	TRBJ2-7	14	NA	TGTGCCAGCAGCCCACGACAGGAGACCAACGAGCAGTACTTC	CASSPRQETNEQYF
NA	TRBV20-1	TRBJ1-5	13	TRBD1	TGCAGTGCCACGACAGGGTCCCCTCAGCCCCAGCATTTT	CSATTGSPQPQHF
NA	TRBV12-5	TRBJ2-1	17	TRBD2	TGTGCTAGTGGTTTCAATCTAGCGGGAGGGCCGGACAATGAGCAGTTCTTC	CASGFNLAGGPDNEQFF
NA	TRBV15	TRBJ2-7	12	NA	TGTGCCACCAGCAGAGCCGGCTACGAGCAGTACTTC	CATSRAGYEQYF
once	TRBV4-1	TRBJ1-2	14	NA	TGCGCCAGCAGCCATCCCAATGGGCGGGATGGCTACACCTTC	CASSHPNGRDGYTF
NA	TRBV7-9	TRBJ1-1	14	TRBD1	TGTGCCAGCAGACAAAAACAGGGGGCTATGGGAGCTTTCTTT	CASRQKQGAMGAFF
NA	TRBV6-6	TRBJ2-1	12	TRBD1	TGTGCCAGCAGGAACAGGGGGCAGGATCAGTTCTTC	CASRNRGQDQFF